The 20 T cell receptor beta chains in this list originate from one sample, sequenced in a study of type 1 regulatory T cells. These receptors lack a known antigen. Each CDR3 protein is one row after TCRdb ran MiXCR on the reads. The data contain about 59,000 distinct CDR3 sequences, 60% to 80% of them singletons. Sample: cultured non-Tr1 T cells, either the whole culture or a sorted T cell fraction (not recorded which). These receptors came from a human donor in good health.

The V call is TRBV11-3, the J call TRBJ1-1; no reliable D call. CDR1 is SGHNT, CDR2 YENEEA, per germline. The CDR3 spans 13 residues. V was cut by 5 bases and J by 5 bases, with 12 bases left in between. CDR3 nucleotides: TGTGCCAGCAGCCTCGGGCGTTTGACTGAAGCTTTCTTT. This translates into CASSLGRLTEAFF.

This clonotype counts as medium-sized. The gene calls are TRBV19 and TRBJ1-5; D remains unclear. Per the germline V gene, CDR1 is LNHDA and CDR2 is SQIVND (reference sequence). V dropped 5 bases and J dropped 5 bases, with 16 bases sitting between them. The CDR3 totals 15 residues. The CDR3 spells CASSFRGRWDQPQHF. The CDR3 coding sequence is TGTGCCAGTAGTTTCCGTGGAAGGTGGGATCAGCCCCAGCATTTT.

This chain links TRBV5-1 with TRBJ1-2; D gene uncertain. Germline lookup yields CDR1 SGHRS and CDR2 YFSETQ. Trimming removed 2 bases at V and 6 bases at J, with 11 bases between. The CDR3 consists of 13 residues. CDR3 protein: CASSFEGLDGYTF. The CDR3, as DNA: TGCGCCAGCAGCTTTGAGGGTCTGGATGGCTACACCTTC. Full variable domain (rest looked up from reference TRBV5-1 and TRBJ1-2): KAGVTQTPRYLIKTRGQQVTLSCSPISGHRSVSWYQQTPGQGLQFLFEYFSETQRNKGNFPGRFSGRQFSNSRSEMNVSTLELGDSALYLCASSFEGLDGYTFGSGTRLTVV.

This clonotype was found once. This chain links TRBV6-1 with TRBJ1-1, with 8 nucleotides matching TRBD1. Trimming took 6 bases from V and 0 from J; bases not matched to a gene: 3. Germline loops: CDR1 MNHNS, CDR2 SASEGT. The CDR3 is made up of 14 amino acids. The CDR3 nucleotides read TGTGCCAGCAGAGGGACAGGTGTGAACACTGAAGCTTTCTTT. The encoded protein is CASRGTGVNTEAFF.

This clonotype was observed a few times. This sequence joins TRBV4-1 and TRBJ2-2; no clear D. Germline CDR1 MGHRA, CDR2 YSYEKL. The CDR3 sequence is 15 residues long. V gave up 0 bases and J gave up 4 bases, with 9 bases separating them. The CDR3 DNA is TGCGCCAGCAGCCAAGAGTTCGCAATCACCGGGGAGCTGTTTTTT. The encoded protein is CASSQEFAITGELFF.

The chain employs TRBV20-1 and TRBJ1-2; the match to TRBD1 covers 10 bases. V lost 3 bases to trimming and J lost 8 bases; unmatched junction nucleotides: 9. There are 14 residues in the CDR3. Germline V gene sequence: CDR1 DFQATT, CDR2 SNEGSKA (reference sequence). In DNA, the CDR3 is TGCAGTGCTAGTTTCGACAGGGGGCGGCAGGGCTACACCTTC. Amino acids: CSASFDRGRQGYTF.

This rearrangement joins TRBV3-1 to TRBJ2-5, with TRBD2 matching over 8 bases. The CDR3 is 14 amino acids. CDR1 and CDR2 (germline): LGHDT, YNNKEL (reference sequence). V lost 4 bases, J lost 5 bases, and 6 bases stayed unmatched. The CDR3 reads CASSLGLVGETQYF. The CDR3 bases are TGTGCCAGCAGCCTGGGACTAGTCGGTGAGACCCAGTACTTC.

The CDR3 sequence is CSADGYKPPEQFF. DNA of the CDR3: TGCAGTGCAGATGGCTATAAACCCCCGGAGCAGTTCTTC. This chain connects TRBV20-1 to TRBJ2-1; D is ambiguous. The V and J ends lost 6 bases and 10 bases respectively, with 19 bases between them. The germline V gene encodes CDR1 DFQATT and CDR2 SNEGSKA (reference sequence). There are 13 residues in the CDR3.

This chain connects TRBV29-1 to TRBJ2-7; D gene unclear. The length of the CDR3 is 12 residues. Trimming pared 4 bases from V and 3 bases from J, leaving 10 bases between. Germline CDR1 reads SQVTM; CDR2 reads ANQGSEA. DNA of the CDR3: TGCAGCGTTGTGGGCAACAACTACGAGCAGTACTTC. This sequence encodes CSVVGNNYEQYF.

The V and J genes are TRBV20-1 and TRBJ2-7; maybe TRBD2 (5 bases). The CDR3 sequence is 12 residues long. Germline loops: CDR1 DFQATT, CDR2 SNEGSKA (reference sequence). V lost 4 bases, J lost 2 bases, and 9 bases lay in between. The CDR3 reads CSATERAYEQYF. As DNA, the CDR3 is TGCAGTGCTACCGAGAGGGCCTACGAGCAGTACTTC.

The chain uses TRBV15 and TRBJ2-1; D ambiguous. The CDR3 runs 13 residues. The germline V gene encodes CDR1 LNHNV and CDR2 YYDKDF (reference sequence). Trimming pared 3 bases from V and 9 bases from J, leaving 12 bases between. The CDR3 DNA sequence: TGTGCCACCAGCAGCGCCCCCAGCAGTGAGCAGTTCTTC. Translated, it gives CATSSAPSSEQFF. Full variable domain (outside the CDR3, taken from reference TRBV15 and TRBJ2-1): DAMVIQNPRYQVTQFGKPVTLSCSQTLNHNVMYWYQQKSSQAPKLLFHYYDKDFNNEADTPDNFQSRRPNTSFCFLDIRSPGLGDTAMYLCATSSAPSSEQFFGPGTRLTVL.

The V and J genes are TRBV28 and TRBJ1-5; maybe TRBD1 (6 bases). The ends were cut back, 8 bases at V and 7 bases at J, with 9 bases in the middle. This CDR3 contains 11 residues. Germline values: CDR1 MDHEN, CDR2 SYDVKM. The CDR3 region has the DNA TGTGCCAGCGCAGGGGCCCAGCCCCAGCATTTT. The encoded protein is CASAGAQPQHF. The full variable domain, its missing parts supplied by reference TRBV28 and TRBJ1-5, is DVKVTQSSRYLVKRTGEKVFLECVQDMDHENMFWYRQDPGLGLRLIYFSYDVKMKEKGDIPEGYSVSREKKERFSLILESASTNQTSMYLCASAGAQPQHFGDGTRLSIL.

This clonotype was detected a few times. The CDR3 loop is CASSQDFLDAYEQYF. CDR3 coding DNA: TGTGCCAGCAGCCAAGATTTCTTAGACGCCTACGAGCAGTACTTC. The V gene is TRBV4-2, the J gene TRBJ2-7; D unclear. The germline V and J ends were trimmed by 0 bases and 2 bases, with 11 bases remaining between them. Germline V CDR1 and CDR2: LGHNA, YNFKEQ. The CDR3 contains 15 residues.

This sequence joins TRBV7-2 and TRBJ2-2; D is unresolved. The germline V gene has CDR1 SGHTA and CDR2 FQGNSA. Trimming took off 2 bases at V and 6 bases at J, with 16 bases between the two ends. This CDR3 is 16 amino acids long. The CDR3 DNA is TGTGCCAGCAGCTTAATGAGCCTAAAAAAACCCGGGGAGCTGTTTTTT. Its protein product is CASSLMSLKKPGELFF.

This clonotype was found once. This sequence joins TRBV16 and TRBJ2-7, with TRBD2 as a possible D gene (5 bases). The CDR3 contains 15 residues. Trimming cost V 0 bases and J 0 bases, with 9 bases left between them. Germline loops: CDR1 KGHSY, CDR2 FQNENV. The CDR3 spells CASSQSEDGSYEQYF. For the CDR3, the DNA is TGTGCCAGCAGCCAATCGGAGGACGGCTCCTACGAGCAGTACTTC.

The V and J genes are TRBV27 and TRBJ2-1, with 8 bases that match TRBD2. The V gene end was trimmed by 5 bases and the J gene end by 5 bases; junction bases not matched to a gene: 11. The CDR3 is 16 residues long. CDR1 is MNHEY and CDR2 is SMNVEV in the germline V gene (reference sequence). CDR3 DNA: TGTGCCAGCAGTGCAAGACTAGCGACGAGGCACAATGAGCAGTTCTTC. Translating gives CASSARLATRHNEQFF.

This chain uses TRBV5-6 with TRBJ2-4; 9 positions agree with TRBD1. V shed 4 bases, J shed 0 bases, and the junction held 8 bases outside the gene matches. The germline CDR1 and CDR2 sequences are SGHDT and YYEEEE. CDR3 size: 17 residues. The CDR3, as DNA: TGTGCCAGCAGCGAATACAGGGGGCTAGGAGCCAAAAACATTCAGTACTTC. Its translation: CASSEYRGLGAKNIQYF.

The chain combines TRBV20-1 with TRBJ2-3; 14 positions match TRBD2. The CDR3 has 14 amino acids. V lost 2 bases to trimming and J lost 9 bases; unmatched junction nucleotides: 4. Germline V gene data show CDR1 as DFQATT and CDR2 as SNEGSKA (reference sequence). For the CDR3, the DNA is TGCAGTGCTAGAATCGGGACTAGCGGGGGAACGCAGTATTTT. Translation gives CSARIGTSGGTQYF.

The rearrangement joins TRBV4-3 to TRBJ2-1, with 13 bases matching TRBD2. CDR1 is LGHNA and CDR2 is YSLEER in the germline V gene. The CDR3 runs to 15 residues. Trimming at V came to 4 bases and at J to 6 bases, leaving 3 bases not matched to a gene. The CDR3 protein is CASSLGLAGVNEQFF. CDR3 coding DNA: TGCGCCAGCAGCCTTGGACTAGCGGGAGTCAATGAGCAGTTCTTC.

The chain has TRBV18 and TRBJ2-3, with no clear D. With 0 bases removed from V and 2 bases from J, the gap between germline ends came to 3 bases. Germline V CDR1 and CDR2: KGHSH, LQKENI. The length of the CDR3 is 13 residues. The DNA for the CDR3 is TGTGCCAGCTCACCACCGACCACAGATACGCAGTATTTT. This codes for CASSPPTTDTQYF.